Each of the 17 T cell receptor beta chains below was sequenced from the same sample in a study of CD4 T cells in relation to SARS-CoV-2 and coronaviruses. Sequencing used immunoSEQ multiplex PCR; TCRdb keeps in-frame clones, though not all of them. The sample comprises just over 25,000 clones, under 80% of which are singletons, and over 9.5% rests with the top ten. CD4+ T cells from unexposed donors were obtained before the COVID-19 pandemic (2011-2018). CD4+ T cells were isolated from the cells after about 11 days of culture. These TCRs are of unknown antigen specificity. Sequenced input: CD4+ T cells from PBMCs, cultured in vitro. The receptors stem from a human donor in good health.

The chain uses TRBV29-1 and TRBJ2-3; TRBD2 matches at 13 bases. From germline, CDR1 is SQVTM and CDR2 ANQGSEA. V shed 3 bases and J 4 bases; nucleotides not matched to a gene: 1. The CDR3 is made up of 14 amino acids. CDR3 DNA sequence: TGCAGCGTTGAGACTAGCGGGAGGCCAGATACGCAGTATTTT. Translation: CSVETSGRPDTQYF.

The chain couples TRBV19 to TRBJ1-4, with D tentatively TRBD1 (6 bases). In germline, CDR1 is LNHDA, CDR2 SQIVND (reference sequence). V was shortened by 5 bases and J by 3 bases, with 13 bases between the two germline ends. The CDR3 contains 15 residues. The CDR3 coding sequence is TGTGCCAGTAGTCCTACAGGGAGCCCTAATGAAAAACTGTTTTTT. This sequence encodes CASSPTGSPNEKLFF.

This sequence joins TRBV2 and TRBJ1-2; tentative D call: TRBD1 (6 bases). The V and J ends lost 8 bases and 4 bases respectively, with 17 bases between them. The CDR3 contains 14 residues. Germline V gene data show CDR1 as SNHLY and CDR2 as FYNNEI. CDR3 DNA sequence: TGTGCCAGCCTTCCTCAGGGGTCTGCCTATGGCTACACCTTC. Translated: CASLPQGSAYGYTF.

This clone was recorded once. The chain uses TRBV7-2 and TRBJ2-4; maybe TRBD1 (6 bases). With 4 bases removed from V and 5 bases from J, the gap between germline ends came to 12 bases. CDR3 length: 14 amino acids. Germline V CDR1 and CDR2: SGHTA, FQGNSA. In nucleotides, the CDR3 is TGTGCCAGCAGCTACTCCGGGACACAAAACATTCAGTACTTC. Protein product: CASSYSGTQNIQYF.

This clone came up a few times. The chain employs TRBV7-9 and TRBJ1-4; possible D gene TRBD1, 6 bases. The CDR3 consists of 15 residues. V lost 3 bases and J 8 bases, leaving 16 bases between the germline ends. CDR1 is SEHNR, CDR2 FQNEAQ, per germline (reference sequence). The CDR3 coding sequence is TGTGCCAGCAGCTTCTTCCAGGGGACTCGGGAAAAACTGTTTTTT. Translating it yields CASSFFQGTREKLFF.

In this sample, this clone turned up a few times. This chain uses TRBV5-1 with TRBJ1-2, with unresolved D. Looked up from germline, CDR1 is SGHRS and CDR2 is YFSETQ. The V end was cut by 0 bases, the J end by 4 bases, with 7 bases between. The CDR3 runs to 13 residues. This CDR3 reads CASSLEGVYGYTF. The CDR3 region has the DNA TGCGCCAGCAGCTTGGAGGGAGTCTATGGCTACACCTTC.

This clone was counted between two and nine times. This rearrangement joins TRBV19 to TRBJ2-7, with D perhaps TRBD1 (6 bases). Deletions cut 6 bases from V and 0 bases from J, with 15 bases between. This CDR3 comprises 15 residues. In germline, CDR1 is LNHDA, CDR2 SQIVND (reference sequence). CDR3 nucleotides: TGTGCCAGTAGGTCTACCGGGACACCCTCCTACGAGCAGTACTTC. This codes for CASRSTGTPSYEQYF.

The chain links TRBV7-3 to TRBJ2-1; D perhaps matches TRBD2 (6 bases). The CDR3 runs 16 residues. Trimming took 8 bases from V and 7 from J, leaving 24 bases between them. Germline values: CDR1 SGHTA, CDR2 FQGTGA. The CDR3 sequence: CASAPGPGSGGNEQFF. DNA of the CDR3: TGTGCCAGCGCGCCGGGACCCGGGAGCGGAGGGAATGAGCAGTTCTTC.

As regards this clone: At one boundary the junction diverges from the germline segment, which might be a read error. The chain is built from TRBV5-4 and TRBJ2-1; D possibly corresponds to TRBD2 (5 bases). The germline gives CDR1 SGHNT, CDR2 YYREEE (reference sequence). There are 14 residues in the CDR3. The CDR3 is CASSLDWPKTQQFF. CDR3 sequence (DNA): TGTGCCAGCAGTTTGGACTGGCCCAAAACCCAGCAGTTCTTC.

The chain has TRBV9 and TRBJ2-1, with TRBD2 identical over 7 bases. The CDR3 has 13 residues. The V gene's germline CDR1 is SGDLS and CDR2 YYNGEE. Trimming at V came to 7 bases and at J to 0 bases, leaving 1 base not matched to a gene. The CDR3: CASGGSSYNEQFF. For the CDR3, the DNA is TGTGCCAGCGGCGGGAGCTCCTACAATGAGCAGTTCTTC.

V gene TRBV19 combines with J gene TRBJ2-3, with 8 bases fitting TRBD2. With V trimmed by 7 bases and J by 7 bases, 7 bases remained unmatched. The germline gives CDR1 LNHDA, CDR2 SQIVND (reference sequence). The CDR3 is 13 residues long. The CDR3 coding sequence is TGTGCCAGTAACAGCGGGAGTTTGAATACGCAGTATTTT. Amino acid sequence: CASNSGSLNTQYF.

The sample holds a few counts of this clone. The J gene is TRBJ1-2, the V gene TRBV5-6; 10 nucleotides line up with TRBD1. The V and J ends lost 5 bases and 5 bases, in that order; junction bases with no gene match: 9. This CDR3 has 15 amino acids. Germline CDR1 and CDR2: SGHDT and YYEEEE. The CDR3 DNA is TGTGCCAGCAGAAGAGACAGGGGGCTAGGGTATGGCTACACCTTC. Protein: CASRRDRGLGYGYTF.

This clone was observed a handful of times. The J gene is TRBJ2-7, the V gene TRBV30; maybe TRBD1 (8 bases). Trimming removed 0 bases from V and 6 bases from J, with 15 bases in between. The CDR3 consists of 14 residues. Germline V gene lookup returns CDR1 GTSNPN and CDR2 SVGIG (reference sequence). The CDR3 spells CAWSVVTGGAEQYF. The CDR3 DNA is TGTGCCTGGAGTGTCGTCACAGGGGGGGCCGAGCAGTACTTC.

The rearrangement uses TRBV7-2 and TRBJ1-1, with D unclear. CDR1 and CDR2 (germline): SGHTA, FQGNSA. There are 14 residues in the CDR3. Between the trimmed V and J ends, which lost 0 bases and 1 base, there was a span of 6 bases. The CDR3 region is CASSLAGTNTEAFF. CDR3 DNA sequence: TGTGCCAGCAGCTTAGCTGGCACGAACACTGAAGCTTTCTTT.

CDR3 sequence reads: CASSQGVGYTF. CDR3 nucleotides: TGTGCCAGCAGTCAGGGTGTGGGCTACACCTTC. J is TRBJ1-2 and V is TRBV6-2 or TRBV6-3, with D perhaps matching TRBD1 (5 bases). V lost 5 bases to trimming and J lost 8 bases, with 9 bases between them. Germline CDR1 is MNHEY and CDR2 is SVGEGT. This CDR3 spans 11 amino acids.

This rearrangement joins TRBV7-2 to TRBJ2-4, with 7 bases matching TRBD1. V shed 0 bases and J 6 bases; nucleotides not matched to a gene: 5. The CDR3 loop spans 15 amino acids. Germline lookup yields CDR1 SGHTA and CDR2 FQGNSA. The CDR3 loop reads CASSLARTGSNIQYF. In nucleotides, the CDR3 is TGTGCCAGCAGCTTAGCCAGGACAGGTTCAAACATTCAGTACTTC.

The chain uses TRBV11-2 and TRBJ1-2; 11 bases are shared with TRBD1. Looked up from germline, CDR1 is SGHAT and CDR2 is FQNNGV. The length of the CDR3 is 13 residues. V shed 7 bases, J shed 6 bases, and the junction held 4 bases outside the gene matches. CDR3 sequence (DNA): TGTGCCAGCACCCGGGACAGGGGGGATGGCTACACCTTC. It is translated as CASTRDRGDGYTF.